The subject of this entry is one T cell receptor (beta chain). At one of its ends the junction is not consistent with the germline gene, which may arise from a read error. The data are from a study of T cells in Graves' hyperthyroidism and ophthalmopathy. What was amplified from RNA transcripts were TCR beta CDR3 regions. The HTBI primer set drove a first-round RT-PCR of the TCR CDR3. Using its own MiXCR run on the multiplex PCR reads, TCRdb lists one record per CDR3 protein. The sample contains approximately 600,000 distinct CDR3 sequences, roughly 16% of which appear only once. Germline values: CDR1 SGHTA, CDR2 FQGNSA. This CDR3 contains 17 residues.

Material: blood. The receptor comes from a woman aged 30 to 39 with Graves' hyperthyroidism. This chain links TRBV7-2 with TRBJ1-2, with D possibly being TRBD1 (6 bases). CDR3 coding DNA: TGTGCCAGCAGCTTAGTTCGACAGGTCGTTGGAAACTATGGCTACATCTTC. Translating it yields CASSLVRQVVGNYGYIF.